Presented here are 9 T cell receptor beta chains from one specimen sequenced in a study of T cell responses to AZD1222 COVID-19 vaccine. The assay was immunoSEQ multiplex PCR, and TCRdb's table has in-frame clones only and misses some. The sample has more than 80,000 clones; about 94% are singletons. Sequencing was performed on peripheral blood, taken 28 days after the second AZD1222 dose. The receptor source for this set is an adult who received the AZD1222 COVID-19 vaccine.

J is TRBJ1-1 and V is TRBV19; the D is unclear. This CDR3 comprises 13 residues. The germline CDR1 and CDR2 sequences are LNHDA and SQIVND (reference sequence). Deletions cut 3 bases from V and 5 bases from J, with 10 bases between. CDR3 in DNA: TGTGCCAGTAGTATTTCCGGGGATACTGAAGCTTTCTTT. Its translation: CASSISGDTEAFF.

V usage is TRBV7-6 and J usage is TRBJ2-6; 7 bases agree with TRBD1. Germline CDR1 reads SGHVS; CDR2 reads FNYEAQ. The CDR3 has 20 residues. Unmatched junction bases numbered 13, after V lost 2 bases and J lost 0 bases. The DNA for the CDR3 is TGTGCCAGCAGCTTAAAAGCTAGACAGGGTCTCAGCTCTGGGGCCAACGTCCTGACTTTC. As protein: CASSLKARQGLSSGANVLTF.

The genes are TRBV30 and TRBJ1-5, with D possibly TRBD1 on 5 matching bases. The CDR3 extends over 13 amino acids. Germline CDR1 GTSNPN, CDR2 SVGIG (reference sequence). Trimming removed 0 bases at V and 6 bases at J, with 9 bases between. In DNA, the CDR3 is TGTGCCTGGAGTGTGTCGAGGGGTCAGCCCCAGCATTTT. Protein: CAWSVSRGQPQHF.

This chain joins TRBV7-3 and TRBJ2-6; D perhaps matches TRBD1 (6 bases). The germline gives CDR1 SGHTA, CDR2 FQGTGA. The length of the CDR3 is 15 residues. The V end was cut by 6 bases, the J end by 2 bases, with 11 bases between. The CDR3 sequence: CASSSQGTGANVLTF. The CDR3 DNA reads as TGTGCCAGCAGTTCCCAGGGGACTGGGGCCAACGTCCTGACTTTC.

V is TRBV12-3 or TRBV12-4 and J is TRBJ2-1, with D hard to call. V was trimmed by 6 bases and J by 4 bases, leaving 10 bases between them. This CDR3 comprises 13 residues. The CDR3 protein is CASSPSIYNEQFF. The CDR3 DNA sequence: TGTGCCAGCAGCCCTTCGATTTACAATGAGCAGTTCTTC.

This chain connects TRBV2 to TRBJ2-3; 8 bases line up with TRBD1. Germline loops: CDR1 SNHLY, CDR2 FYNNEI. V trimming: 5 bases; J trimming: 6 bases; junction bases outside the gene matches: 13. The CDR3 runs 16 residues. CDR3 nucleotide sequence: TGTGCCAGCAGTTTGACAGGGGACCAACCCACGGATACGCAGTATTTT. It translates to CASSLTGDQPTDTQYF.

The rearrangement uses TRBV2 and TRBJ1-5; the D gene is possibly TRBD1 (5 bases). Germline assignment: CDR1 SNHLY and CDR2 FYNNEI. V lost 5 bases and J 7 bases, leaving 18 bases between the germline ends. This CDR3 comprises 15 residues. Written as DNA, the CDR3 is TGTGCCAGCAGTCGGACGGACACTGGCCACCAGCCCCAGCATTTT. Translated, it gives CASSRTDTGHQPQHF. Drawing the rest from reference TRBV2 and TRBJ1-5, the complete variable domain is EPEVTQTPSHQVTQMGQEVILRCVPISNHLYFYWYRQILGQKVEFLVSFYNNEISEKSEIFDDQFSVERPDGSNFTLKIRSTKLEDSAMYFCASSRTDTGHQPQHFGDGTRLSIL.

This clone was observed once. V and J are TRBV19 and TRBJ1-4, with 9 nucleotides matching TRBD1. Germline CDR1 reads LNHDA; CDR2 reads SQIVND (reference sequence). Trimming removed 3 bases from V and 6 bases from J; junction bases left unmatched: 5. The length of the CDR3 is 15 residues. The CDR3 nucleotides read TGTGCCAGTAGTATGGGGACAGGGACAGATGAAAAACTGTTTTTT. It encodes CASSMGTGTDEKLFF.

V gene TRBV5-1 combines with J gene TRBJ1-1, with TRBD1 as a possible D gene (6 bases). V lost 4 bases, J lost 1 base, and 14 bases lay in between. The germline gives CDR1 SGHRS, CDR2 YFSETQ. This CDR3 has 15 residues. In DNA, the CDR3 is TGCGCCAGCAGCATGACAGGCCCTAGGAACACTGAAGCTTTCTTT. It codes for CASSMTGPRNTEAFF.